This T cell receptor beta chain was sequenced in a study of cytotoxic CD8 clonotypes in ibrutinib-treated CLL. Overall study: Recorded responses included approximately 24 partial and 2 complete; following median 68 months, approximately 15 stayed remitted and about 12 progressed. Median treatment time before response sampling was 12 months, range 6 to 36. Points from the study as a whole: Once treatment began, public clonotypes, which were uncommon, contracted or stayed stable. Ibrutinib response saw clonality rise, and progression saw it return toward baseline.

Produced via immunoSEQ multiplex PCR; TCRdb's table is partial and in-frame only. The repertoire holds about 330,000 clones, 67% seen once, with about 5.9% in the top ten. The CDR3 runs to 14 residues. Germline loops: CDR1 LGHNA, CDR2 YSLEER. Trimming stripped 1 base from V and 7 bases from J, with 11 bases between. This clone was picked up a small number of times. Its specificity is not known. This clonotype was sampled from a human donor with chronic lymphocytic leukemia. This sequence joins TRBV4-3 and TRBJ1-5; D may be TRBD1 (5 bases). The sample here was PBMCs, taken after 36 months of ibrutinib treatment. In DNA form, the CDR3 reads TGCGCCAGCAGCCAAGGGCAGGGCGGGCAGCCCCAGCATTTT. Protein: CASSQGQGGQPQHF.